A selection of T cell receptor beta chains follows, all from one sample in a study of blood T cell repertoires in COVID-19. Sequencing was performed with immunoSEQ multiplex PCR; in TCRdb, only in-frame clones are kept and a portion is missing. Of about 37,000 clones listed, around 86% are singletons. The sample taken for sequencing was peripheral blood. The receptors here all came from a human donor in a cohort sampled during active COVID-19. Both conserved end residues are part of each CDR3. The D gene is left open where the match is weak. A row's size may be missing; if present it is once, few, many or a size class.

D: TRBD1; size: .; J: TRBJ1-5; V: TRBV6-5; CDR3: CASSQQGQPQHF; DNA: TGTGCCAGCAGTCAACAGGGGCAGCCCCAGCATTTT
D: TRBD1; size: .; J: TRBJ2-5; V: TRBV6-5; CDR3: CASSSYRTGGQETQYF; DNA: TGTGCCAGCAGTTCCTACCGGACAGGGGGCCAAGAGACCCAGTACTTC
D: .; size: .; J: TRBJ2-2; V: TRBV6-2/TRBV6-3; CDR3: CASSKNGQRMNTGELFF; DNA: TGTGCCAGCAGCAAAAATGGACAGAGGATGAATACCGGGGAGCTGTTTTTT
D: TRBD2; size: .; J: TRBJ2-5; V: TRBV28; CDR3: CASSLGLAGTQETQYF; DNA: TGTGCCAGCAGTTTAGGACTAGCGGGAACTCAAGAGACCCAGTACTTC
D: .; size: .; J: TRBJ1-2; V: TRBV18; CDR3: CASSPRGDYGYTF; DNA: TGTGCCAGCTCACCCAGGGGTGACTATGGCTACACCTTC
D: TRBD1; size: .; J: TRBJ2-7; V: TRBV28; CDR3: CASSSAGTVSEQYF; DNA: TGTGCCAGCAGTTCCGCCGGGACAGTCAGCGAGCAGTACTTC
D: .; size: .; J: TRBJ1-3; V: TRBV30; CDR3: CAAHAKGNTIYF; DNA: TGTGCCGCCCACGCTAAGGGAAACACCATATATTTT
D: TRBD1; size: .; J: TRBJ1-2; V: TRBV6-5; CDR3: CASSYGDSRGYTF; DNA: TGTGCCAGCAGTTACGGGGACAGCCGTGGCTACACCTTC
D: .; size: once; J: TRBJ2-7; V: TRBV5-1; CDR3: CASSYGASGEEEQYF; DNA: TGCGCCAGCAGCTACGGGGCCTCGGGGGAGGAAGAGCAGTACTTC
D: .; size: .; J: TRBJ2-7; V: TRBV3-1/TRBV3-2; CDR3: CASSQRGLYEQYF; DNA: TGTGCCAGCAGCCAAAGGGGACTCTACGAGCAGTACTTC
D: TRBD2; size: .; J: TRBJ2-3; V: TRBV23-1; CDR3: CASVFVGGDTDTQYF; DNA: TGCGCCAGCGTATTTGTCGGGGGGGACACAGATACGCAGTATTTT
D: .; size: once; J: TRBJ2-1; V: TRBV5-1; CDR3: CASSLQGMSSYNEQFF; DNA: TGCGCCAGCAGCTTGCAGGGCATGAGCTCCTACAATGAGCAGTTCTTC
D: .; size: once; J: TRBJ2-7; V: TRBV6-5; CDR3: CAGVSAGTPNGEQYF; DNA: TGTGCCGGAGTATCCGCCGGGACACCGAACGGCGAGCAGTACTTC
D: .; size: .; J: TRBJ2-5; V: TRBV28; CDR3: CASSFAGVHRETQYF; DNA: TGTGCCAGCAGTTTTGCAGGGGTGCATCGAGAGACCCAGTACTTC
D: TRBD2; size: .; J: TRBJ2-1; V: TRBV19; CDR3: CASSRGEGYNEQFF; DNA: TGTGCCAGTAGTAGGGGGGAGGGATACAATGAGCAGTTCTTC
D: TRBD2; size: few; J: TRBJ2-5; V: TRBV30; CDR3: CALTPGAGGPETQYF; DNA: TGTGCCTTAACCCCGGGGGCGGGAGGGCCAGAGACCCAGTACTTC
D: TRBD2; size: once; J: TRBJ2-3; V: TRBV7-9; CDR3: CASSLDPQLAGIKTDTQYF; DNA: TGTGCCAGCAGCTTAGACCCCCAATTAGCGGGAATAAAAACAGATACGCAGTATTTT
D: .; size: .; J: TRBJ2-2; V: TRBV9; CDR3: CASSVAGGTNGELFF; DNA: TGTGCCAGCAGCGTAGCAGGTGGAACGAACGGGGAGCTGTTTTTT
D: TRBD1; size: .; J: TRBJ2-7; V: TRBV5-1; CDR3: CASSSGTGGSSYEQYF; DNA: TGCGCCAGCAGCTCCGGGACAGGGGGAAGCTCCTACGAGCAGTACTTC
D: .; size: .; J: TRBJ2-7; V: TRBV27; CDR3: CASSLRGNDEQYF; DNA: TGTGCCAGCAGTTTAAGGGGAAACGACGAGCAGTACTTC
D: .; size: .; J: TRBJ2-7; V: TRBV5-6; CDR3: CASSFRVFPYEQYF; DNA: TGTGCCAGCAGCTTCCGGGTCTTTCCTTACGAGCAGTACTTC
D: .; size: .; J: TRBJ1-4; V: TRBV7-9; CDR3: CASSSDLGANEKLFF; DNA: TGTGCCAGCAGCTCAGACCTAGGGGCTAATGAAAAACTGTTTTTT
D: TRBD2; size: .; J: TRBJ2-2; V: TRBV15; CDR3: CATGAGGRTGELFF; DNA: TGTGCCACCGGGGCGGGGGGGCGGACCGGGGAGCTGTTTTTT
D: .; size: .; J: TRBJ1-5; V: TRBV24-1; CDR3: CATSGGQWGSNQPQHF; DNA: TGTGCCACCAGTGGAGGACAGTGGGGGAGCAATCAGCCCCAGCATTTT
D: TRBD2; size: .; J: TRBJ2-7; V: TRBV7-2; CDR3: CASSLAYTSAYEQYF; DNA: TGTGCCAGCAGCTTAGCGTACACTAGCGCCTACGAGCAGTACTTC
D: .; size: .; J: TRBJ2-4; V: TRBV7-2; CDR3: CASSLEAPGRKNIQYF; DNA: TGTGCCAGCAGCTTAGAGGCCCCGGGGAGGAAAAACATTCAGTACTTC
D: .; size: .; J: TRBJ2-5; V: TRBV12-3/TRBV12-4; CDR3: CASSLLGAETQYF; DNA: TGTGCCAGCAGTTTATTGGGGGCTGAGACCCAGTACTTC
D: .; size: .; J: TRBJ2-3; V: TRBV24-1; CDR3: CATSDRAGATDTQYF; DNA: TGTGCCACCAGTGACCGGGCGGGTGCCACAGATACGCAGTATTTT
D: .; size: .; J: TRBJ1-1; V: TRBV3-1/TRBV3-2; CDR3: CASSQGSRVNTEAFF; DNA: TGTGCCAGCAGCCAGGGATCCAGGGTGAACACTGAAGCTTTCTTT
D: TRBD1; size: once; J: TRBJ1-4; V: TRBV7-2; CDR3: CASSLGQGGYEKLFF; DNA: TGTGCCAGCAGCTTGGGACAGGGGGGTTATGAAAAACTGTTTTTT
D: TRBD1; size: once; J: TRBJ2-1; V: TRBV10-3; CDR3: CAISGGQGKGSSYNEQFF; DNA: TGTGCCATCAGTGGGGGACAGGGTAAGGGAAGCTCCTACAATGAGCAGTTCTTC
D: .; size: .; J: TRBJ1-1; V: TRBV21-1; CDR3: CAAPWANTEAFF; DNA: TGTGCCGCTCCATGGGCGAACACTGAAGCTTTCTTT
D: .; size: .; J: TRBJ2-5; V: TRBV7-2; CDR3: CASRGVGTQYF; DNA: TGTGCCAGCAGGGGCGTGGGGACCCAGTACTTC
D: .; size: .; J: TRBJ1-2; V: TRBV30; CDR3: CAWGPRLAGSSNYGYTF; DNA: TGTGCCTGGGGTCCCCGACTCGCAGGGTCCTCTAACTATGGCTACACCTTC
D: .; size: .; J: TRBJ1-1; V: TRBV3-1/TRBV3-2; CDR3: CASSQEMGAAMNTEAFF; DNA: TGTGCCAGCAGCCAAGAGATGGGGGCCGCTATGAACACTGAAGCTTTCTTT
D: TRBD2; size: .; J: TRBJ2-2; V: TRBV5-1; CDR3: CASRSTSGGGTGELFF; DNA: TGCGCCAGCAGGTCGACTAGCGGGGGAGGGACCGGGGAGCTGTTTTTT
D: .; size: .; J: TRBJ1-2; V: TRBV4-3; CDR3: CASSQVITGIYGYTF; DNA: TGCGCCAGCAGCCAAGTGATCACAGGGATCTATGGCTACACCTTC
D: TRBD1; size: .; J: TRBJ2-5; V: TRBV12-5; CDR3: CASGLVITGVETQYF; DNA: TGTGCTAGTGGTTTGGTAATTACAGGGGTGGAGACCCAGTACTTC
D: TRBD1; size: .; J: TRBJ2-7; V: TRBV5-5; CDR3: CASSFRDRGFEQYF; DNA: TGTGCCAGCAGCTTCCGGGACAGGGGGTTCGAGCAGTACTTC
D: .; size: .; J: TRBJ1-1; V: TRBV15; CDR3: CATSRESSRAEAFF; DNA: TGTGCCACCAGCAGAGAATCCTCTCGCGCTGAAGCTTTCTTT
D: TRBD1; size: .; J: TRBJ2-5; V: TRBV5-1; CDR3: CASSPGQPTETQYF; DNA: TGCGCCAGCAGCCCGGGACAGCCAACGGAGACCCAGTACTTC
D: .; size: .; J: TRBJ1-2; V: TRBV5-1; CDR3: CASSGDTGNYGYTF; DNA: TGCGCCAGCAGCGGAGATACAGGGAACTATGGCTACACCTTC
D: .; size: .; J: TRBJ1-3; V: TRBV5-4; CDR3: CASSRGPSSGNTIYF; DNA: TGTGCCAGCAGCCGAGGGCCCTCCTCTGGAAACACCATATATTTT
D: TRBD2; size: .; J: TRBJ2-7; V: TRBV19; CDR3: CASSIWLAGEGGHEQYF; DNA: TGTGCCAGTAGTATATGGCTAGCGGGTGAGGGCGGCCACGAGCAGTACTTC